The present T cell receptor (beta chain) was sequenced within a study of OX40 agonist ivuxolimab in advanced cancers. Study summary: Those enrolled were roughly 80% male, with a mean age of 60 years and ages from about 20 to 85.

CDR3 length equals 13 residues. V was cut by 4 bases and J by 5 bases, with 10 bases left in between. Germline V gene sequence: CDR1 SGHRS, CDR2 YFSETQ. Using immunoSEQ multiplex PCR, the repertoire was profiled, and TCRdb retains in-frame clones only, with some absent. The data hold tens of thousands of clones, with about 90% observed a single time. The origin of this receptor is an adult with an advanced solid tumor such as melanoma, head and neck, liver or kidney cancer. The chain uses TRBV5-1 and TRBJ2-1; D might be TRBD2 (6 bases). The material was CD4+ or CD8+ T cells sorted from blood, obtained in a trial of the OX40 agonist ivuxolimab. This CDR3 reads CASSGGTDNEQFF. The CDR3 DNA reads TGCGCCAGCAGCGGCGGGACGGACAATGAGCAGTTCTTC.